Below, one TCR beta chain is given with its context. This specimen comes from a study of Ad26.COV2.S vaccination and SARS-CoV-2 variants. Study details: The donor was enrolled in the Ad26.COV2.S arm of the COV1001 trial.

Regarding treatment: 19 received Ad26.COV2.S at low or high dose, single or two shots; about five received placebo; per-sample allocation not given. The samples date from day 63 after the first vaccine or placebo injection. Trimming took 3 bases from V and 5 from J, leaving 10 bases between them. CDR1 and CDR2 (germline): SGHDN, FVKESK. The CDR3 length is 13 residues. Sequencing was performed with immunoSEQ multiplex PCR; in TCRdb, only in-frame clones are kept and a portion is missing. This sample yields hundreds of thousands of clones, of which 87% are seen a single time; 3.4% belongs to the top ten.

The specimen was peripheral blood, collected in a trial of Ad26.COV2.S vaccine versus placebo. The chain employs TRBV14 and TRBJ1-2; D is ambiguous. This TCR came from a person between 18 and 59 years old who received the Ad26.COV2.S COVID-19 vaccine or a placebo. CDR3 sequence (DNA): TGTGCCAGCAGCCAGACGGACTTGTATGGCTACACCTTC. As protein: CASSQTDLYGYTF.